This passage covers 23 T cell receptor beta chains from one sample sequenced in a study of cytomegalovirus exposure and HLA in healthy donors. Libraries were prepared by immunoSEQ multiplex PCR; TCRdb keeps only in-frame clonotypes and omits some of them. Of over 200,000 clones listed, 85% to 90% are singletons. The sample consisted of PBMCs. The receptors were sampled from a woman under 30 in good health and CMV-seronegative.

The V and J genes are TRBV10-1 and TRBJ2-5; TRBD1 aligns across 12 bases. Trimming took 6 bases from V and 5 from J; bases not matched to a gene: 4. Germline loops: CDR1 WNHNN, CDR2 SYGVQD (reference sequence). The CDR3 runs to 14 residues. The CDR3 sequence: CASSRDRGRETQYF. DNA for the CDR3: TGCGCCAGCAGCCGGGACAGGGGGCGGGAGACCCAGTACTTC.

The chain links TRBV27 to TRBJ2-1; maybe TRBD2 (7 bases). Germline values: CDR1 MNHEY, CDR2 SMNVEV (reference sequence). Trimming took 7 bases from V and 9 from J, leaving 13 bases between them. The CDR3 has 12 residues. CDR3 protein: CASTGASGEQFF. CDR3 bases: TGTGCCAGCACGGGGGCTAGCGGTGAGCAGTTCTTC.

This chain uses TRBV5-1 with TRBJ2-3; D not resolved. V gave up 0 bases and J gave up 10 bases, with 9 bases separating them. The CDR3 is 12 residues long. Germline values: CDR1 SGHRS, CDR2 YFSETQ. The CDR3 spells CASSLDGESQYF. CDR3 DNA sequence: TGCGCCAGCAGCTTGGATGGAGAGTCGCAGTATTTT.

CDR3 DNA sequence: TGTGCCTGGAGGGACAGGGGGCCCTCCTACGAGCAGTACTTC. Amino acid sequence: CAWRDRGPSYEQYF. V is TRBV30 and J is TRBJ2-7; 11 nucleotides line up with TRBD1. The CDR3 runs 14 residues. Germline V CDR1 and CDR2: GTSNPN, SVGIG (reference sequence). V was pared by 3 bases and J by 0 bases, with 1 base of the junction left unmatched.

The chain uses TRBV6-4 and TRBJ2-3, with 8 bases fitting TRBD2. V lost 6 bases to trimming and J lost 2 bases; unmatched junction nucleotides: 10. The CDR3 has 16 amino acids. The germline CDR1 and CDR2 sequences are MRHNA and SNTAGT. CDR3 protein: CASSYQAGALTDTQYF. DNA of the CDR3: TGTGCCAGCAGCTACCAAGCGGGGGCCCTCACAGATACGCAGTATTTT.

The chain links TRBV11-3 to TRBJ2-5; 7 bases agree with TRBD2. Germline lookup yields CDR1 SGHNT and CDR2 YENEEA. V lost 2 bases and J lost 4; bases outside the gene matches: 7. This CDR3 is built from 15 residues. The CDR3 here is CASSLSGGLGETQYF. The CDR3 region has the DNA TGTGCCAGCAGCTTATCCGGGGGGTTGGGAGAGACCCAGTACTTC.

This clone was picked up one time. The chain is built from TRBV9 and TRBJ2-3, with a tentative D call TRBD1 (5 bases). V lost 0 bases and J lost 5, with 13 bases in between. Looked up from germline, CDR1 is SGDLS and CDR2 is YYNGEE. The length of the CDR3 is 15 residues. CDR3 sequence: CASSVDPGRRDTQYF. The CDR3 nucleotides are TGTGCCAGCAGCGTAGACCCAGGGCGGAGAGATACGCAGTATTTT.

This chain links TRBV15 with TRBJ2-7; 8 bases fit TRBD2. J was trimmed by 5 bases and V by 0 bases; bases with no gene match: 6. Germline lookup yields CDR1 LNHNV and CDR2 YYDKDF (reference sequence). The CDR3 is made up of 15 amino acids. The CDR3 DNA reads as TGTGCCACCAGCAGAGAACGGGAGGGCCGAAACGAGCAGTACTTC. It specifies CATSREREGRNEQYF. Using reference TRBV15 and TRBJ2-7 for the parts outside the CDR3, the full variable domain is DAMVIQNPRYQVTQFGKPVTLSCSQTLNHNVMYWYQQKSSQAPKLLFHYYDKDFNNEADTPDNFQSRRPNTSFCFLDIRSPGLGDTAMYLCATSREREGRNEQYFGPGTRLTVT.

The chain uses TRBV19 and TRBJ2-2, with 8 bases fitting TRBD2. CDR3 length: 16 amino acids. In germline, CDR1 is LNHDA, CDR2 SQIVND (reference sequence). The V gene end was trimmed by 2 bases and the J gene end by 5 bases; junction bases not matched to a gene: 7. The CDR3 loop is CASSIKAGVETGELFF. Here the CDR3 DNA reads TGTGCCAGTAGTATAAAAGCGGGAGTTGAGACCGGGGAGCTGTTTTTT. The full variable domain, with the rest looked up from reference TRBV19 and TRBJ2-2, is DGGITQSPKYLFRKEGQNVTLSCEQNLNHDAMYWYRQDPGQGLRLIYYSQIVNDFQKGDIAEGYSVSREKKESFPLTVTSAQKNPTAFYLCASSIKAGVETGELFFGEGSRLTVL.

This rearrangement joins TRBV18 to TRBJ2-7; the D gene is possibly TRBD1 (5 bases). The germline V gene has CDR1 KGHSH and CDR2 LQKENI. Trimming removed 4 bases at V and 3 bases at J, with 10 bases between. The CDR3 sequence is 13 residues long. The CDR3 nucleotides are TGTGCCAGCTCACTTGGAAGGGGCTACGAGCAGTACTTC. It encodes CASSLGRGYEQYF.

The table lists this clone with a count of one. The genes are TRBV19 and TRBJ2-1; 9 bases line up with TRBD2. The J segment lost 1 base and the V segment lost 5 bases, leaving 3 bases of the junction unmatched. The CDR3 runs to 15 residues. Germline V gene sequence: CDR1 LNHDA, CDR2 SQIVND (reference sequence). CDR3 loop: CASSEGLASYNEQFF. CDR3 bases: TGTGCCAGTAGTGAGGGACTAGCTTCCTACAATGAGCAGTTCTTC. The entire variable domain, with the rest obtained from reference TRBV19 and TRBJ2-1, is as follows: DGGITQSPKYLFRKEGQNVTLSCEQNLNHDAMYWYRQDPGQGLRLIYYSQIVNDFQKGDIAEGYSVSREKKESFPLTVTSAQKNPTAFYLCASSEGLASYNEQFFGPGTRLTVL.

Here the CDR3 reads CASRTGGTGGYGYTF. The CDR3 DNA follows: TGTGCCAGTAGGACAGGAGGCACAGGGGGCTATGGCTACACCTTC. The rearrangement uses TRBV28 and TRBJ1-2; 8 bases align to TRBD1. Germline loops: CDR1 MDHEN, CDR2 SYDVKM. The CDR3 totals 15 residues. Trimming removed 9 bases from V and 4 bases from J; junction bases left unmatched: 13.

The genes are TRBV27 and TRBJ2-7; 14 bases are shared with TRBD2. The CDR3 extends over 16 amino acids. Losses at the gene ends were 5 bases for V and 5 bases for J; bases not matched to a gene: 8. Per the germline V gene, CDR1 is MNHEY and CDR2 is SMNVEV (reference sequence). In DNA form, the CDR3 reads TGTGCCAGCAGTATCCGACTAGCGGGAGGGGTCCACGAGCAGTACTTC. This translates into CASSIRLAGGVHEQYF.

V is TRBV27 and J is TRBJ2-7; D may be TRBD2 (6 bases). The germline V and J ends were trimmed by 2 bases and 0 bases, with 11 bases remaining between them. Germline V lookup: CDR1 MNHEY, CDR2 SMNVEV (reference sequence). The CDR3 sequence is 15 residues long. DNA of the CDR3: TGTGCCAGCAGTTTAACCCTGACTAGCTCCTACGAGCAGTACTTC. Its protein product is CASSLTLTSSYEQYF.

This rearrangement joins TRBV28 to TRBJ1-3; 12 bases line up with TRBD1. The CDR3 runs to 17 residues. From germline, CDR1 is MDHEN and CDR2 SYDVKM. Trimming cost V 8 bases and J 0 bases; bases outside gene matches: 8. The CDR3 sequence is CASRSGQGAFSGNTIYF. The CDR3 nucleotides read TGTGCCAGCCGATCGGGACAGGGGGCTTTCTCTGGAAACACCATATATTTT.

This chain uses TRBV5-4 with TRBJ2-7, with 10 bases aligning to TRBD2. Unmatched junction bases numbered 5, after V lost 3 bases and J lost 2 bases. This CDR3 region has 15 residues. Per the germline V gene, CDR1 is SGHNT and CDR2 is YYREEE (reference sequence). Here the CDR3 DNA reads TGTGCCAGCAGCTCCGGGACTAGCGCTGCCTACGAGCAGTACTTC. This sequence encodes CASSSGTSAAYEQYF. Supplemented by reference TRBV5-4 and TRBJ2-7, the full variable domain reads ETGVTQSPTHLIKTRGQQVTLRCSSQSGHNTVSWYQQALGQGPQFIFQYYREEENGRGNFPPRFSGLQFPNYSSELNVNALELDDSALYLCASSSGTSAAYEQYFGPGTRLTVT.

This clone was seen a few times. V usage is TRBV28 and J usage is TRBJ2-7; possible D gene TRBD2, 5 bases. CDR1 and CDR2 from the germline V gene are MDHEN and SYDVKM. The CDR3 extends over 11 amino acids. The ends were cut back, 7 bases at V and 5 bases at J, with 9 bases in the middle. The CDR3 spells CASTNGDEQYF. CDR3 nucleotides: TGTGCCAGCACCAACGGGGACGAGCAGTACTTC.

This chain joins TRBV29-1 and TRBJ1-3, with a tentative D call TRBD1 (5 bases). The CDR3 contains 11 residues. Germline loops: CDR1 SQVTM, CDR2 ANQGSEA. The DNA of the CDR3 is TGCACCGCGGGGGCTGGAAACACCATATATTTT. Its translation is CTAGAGNTIYF.

The V and J genes are TRBV5-5 and TRBJ1-1; the D is unclear. Germline V lookup: CDR1 SGHKS, CDR2 YYEKEE (reference sequence). There are 14 residues in the CDR3. Trimming removed 2 bases from V and 1 base from J, with 9 bases in between. The CDR3 region is CASSLRFTNTEAFF. For the CDR3, the DNA is TGTGCCAGCAGCTTACGGTTTACGAACACTGAAGCTTTCTTT.

This sequence joins TRBV2 and TRBJ2-7; D possibly corresponds to TRBD1 (5 bases). V shed 7 bases and J shed 3 bases, with 16 bases lying between them. The germline gives CDR1 SNHLY, CDR2 FYNNEI. CDR3 length: 14 residues. CDR3 protein: CASTQDIRNYEQYF. In nucleotides, the CDR3 is TGTGCCAGCACCCAGGACATTCGCAACTACGAGCAGTACTTC.

V usage is TRBV4-1 and J usage is TRBJ1-1, with TRBD1 as a possible D gene (6 bases). In germline, CDR1 is MGHRA, CDR2 YSYEKL. V lost 4 bases and J lost 0, with 30 bases in between. The CDR3 sequence is 21 residues long. The CDR3 nucleotides read TGCGCCAGCAGCCCTACCGTTTACTCGTACGGGACACGGAATATGAACACTGAAGCTTTCTTT. This codes for CASSPTVYSYGTRNMNTEAFF.

The rearrangement uses TRBV7-6 and TRBJ2-5, with 9 bases lining up with TRBD1. This CDR3 has 15 amino acids. In germline, CDR1 is SGHVS, CDR2 FNYEAQ. Germline trimming cut 5 bases from V and 4 bases from J; bases unmatched to any gene: 8. The CDR3 reads CASSPGQGLLETQYF. CDR3 nucleotides: TGTGCCAGCAGCCCGGGACAGGGATTACTAGAGACCCAGTACTTC.

The gene calls are TRBV11-1 and TRBJ2-1; the match to TRBD2 covers 12 bases. There are 17 residues in the CDR3. J lost 7 bases, V lost 3 bases, and 10 bases had no gene match. Germline CDR1 SGHAT, CDR2 FQDESV (reference sequence). CDR3 in DNA: TGTGCCAGCAGCTTCGACTCCCGACTAGCGGGAGAAAATGAGCAGTTCTTC. It is translated as CASSFDSRLAGENEQFF.